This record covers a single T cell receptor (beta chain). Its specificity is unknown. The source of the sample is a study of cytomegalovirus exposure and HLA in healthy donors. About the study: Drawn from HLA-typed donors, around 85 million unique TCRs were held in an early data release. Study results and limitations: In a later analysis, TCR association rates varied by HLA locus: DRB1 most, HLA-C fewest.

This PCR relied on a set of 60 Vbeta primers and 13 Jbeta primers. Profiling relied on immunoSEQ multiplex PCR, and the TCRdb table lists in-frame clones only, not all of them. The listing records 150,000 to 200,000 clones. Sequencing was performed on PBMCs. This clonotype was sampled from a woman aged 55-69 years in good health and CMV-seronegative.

The CDR3 reads CASSTRTNTGELFF. The CDR3 nucleotides are TGTGCCAGTAGTACCAGGACGAACACCGGGGAGCTGTTTTTT. V usage is TRBV19 and J usage is TRBJ2-2, with no clear D. The V gene's germline CDR1 is LNHDA and CDR2 SQIVND (reference sequence). Trimming stripped 4 bases from V and 0 bases from J, with 6 bases between. CDR3 length equals 14 residues. Together with reference TRBV19 and TRBJ2-2, the CDR3 gives the full variable domain: DGGITQSPKYLFRKEGQNVTLSCEQNLNHDAMYWYRQDPGQGLRLIYYSQIVNDFQKGDIAEGYSVSREKKESFPLTVTSAQKNPTAFYLCASSTRTNTGELFFGEGSRLTVL.